This T cell receptor beta chain stems from a study of shared clonotypes between healthy human individuals. A note on this clone: Its target is unknown. A junction end diverges from the germline sequence, so it may reflect a read error.

The run depth of the assay was deep. Replicate PCRs run on sorted subsets employed approximately 0.2 ug DNA, about 27,000 T cell genomes. In the authors' methods: Junction-only immunoSEQ sequences carried no quality scores, so filtering differed. Only in-frame clones appear in the TCRdb table, and some are missing; sequencing was by immunoSEQ multiplex PCR. V, J and clone size are taken as reported in that table, and D and trimming were inferred from the DNA itself. Here the sample spans about a million clones, under 80% being singletons. Study findings and constraints: When compared with the clonotypes that were shared by all four sorted-subset donors, the non-shared clonotypes turned out to have lower generation probabilities.

CDR1 is SSHAT and CDR2 is FNYEAQ in the germline V gene (reference sequence). The CDR3 runs 13 residues. Sequencing was carried out using memory CD4+ T cells sorted from blood. The sample's subset: CD45RA-negative fraction. The sequence was obtained from a man younger than 35 in good health. The chain links TRBV7-7 to TRBJ2-1; D gene unclear. The CDR3: CASSIGPNNEQFF. The CDR3 DNA reads as TGTGCTAGCAGCATTGGACCCAACAATGAGCAGTTCTTC.